This T cell receptor (beta chain) was profiled in a study of T cells in Graves' hyperthyroidism and ophthalmopathy. The sample holds many counts of this clonotype. The V end was cut by 3 bases, the J end by 1 base, with 10 bases between. Germline V gives CDR1 WNHNN, CDR2 SYGVQD (reference sequence). This CDR3 spans 15 amino acids. The investigators amplified TCR beta CDR3 regions from RNA transcripts. TCR CDR3 underwent first-round RT-PCR with the HTBI primer set. TCRdb used MiXCR to reprocess the multiplex PCR reads, holding one entry per CDR3 protein. The sample includes around 690,000 distinct CDR3 sequences, 17% seen only once; the top ten take around 16%.

The TCR comes from a man aged 50 to 60 with Graves' hyperthyroidism. The chain is built from TRBV10-1 and TRBJ2-1, with D maybe TRBD2 (5 bases). The source material was blood. The CDR3 nucleotides are TGCGCCAGCAGTGAAGGAGGCATGTCCTACAATGAGCAGTTCTTC. It is translated as CASSEGGMSYNEQFF.